Below, 25 T cell receptor beta chains from the same sample are listed, as sequenced in a study of blood T cells in healthy people across ages. A second about 6 to 12 cycle PCR used barcoded and J-beta primers. TCRdb re-called the 5' RACE reads through MiXCR, storing one row per CDR3 protein. The table has 650,000 to 1,000,000 distinct CDR3 sequences, less than 60% seen once; the top ten hold 18%. The sample comprised blood. All receptors come from a man at least 80 years old in good health.

This chain joins TRBV27 and TRBJ1-6; a possible D gene is TRBD1 (5 bases). The CDR3 is 16 residues long. Per germline, CDR1 MNHEY and CDR2 SMNVEV (reference sequence). V was trimmed by 2 bases and J by 10 bases, leaving 18 bases between them. In DNA form, the CDR3 reads TGTGCCAGCAGTTTAACGGGAGGCCCGTGGGGGTCACCCCTCCACTTT. This sequence encodes CASSLTGGPWGSPLHF.

Only a few counts were recorded for this clonotype. V is TRBV30 and J is TRBJ2-4; D is undetermined. The CDR3 has 15 residues. Germline V gene data show CDR1 as GTSNPN and CDR2 as SVGIG (reference sequence). Trimming pared 2 bases from V and 0 bases from J, leaving 11 bases between. This chain's CDR3 is CAWSPPRIAKNIQYF. The CDR3 DNA follows: TGTGCCTGGAGTCCTCCACGGATAGCCAAAAACATTCAGTACTTC.

This clonotype was counted only a few times. The rearrangement uses TRBV7-2 and TRBJ2-1, with TRBD1 matching over 11 bases. The CDR3 runs to 17 residues. Germline values: CDR1 SGHTA, CDR2 FQGNSA. V gave up 4 bases and J gave up 3 bases; unmatched junction bases: 8. The CDR3 protein is CASSSQAGTGGYNEQFF. Written as DNA, the CDR3 is TGTGCCAGCAGCTCGCAGGCAGGGACAGGGGGCTACAATGAGCAGTTCTTC.

V and J are TRBV12-3 or TRBV12-4 and TRBJ1-6, with 9 bases matching TRBD1. The CDR3 sequence is 15 residues long. The junction had 15 bases not matched to a gene; V was cut back by 7 bases and J by 14 bases. The DNA for the CDR3 is TGTGCCAGCACATTGGACAGGGGCCAGATGGTGGCCCTCCACTTT. Translated, it gives CASTLDRGQMVALHF.

The chain carries TRBV6-5 and TRBJ2-6; D remains unclear. Germline loops: CDR1 MNHEY, CDR2 SVGAGI. CDR3 length: 17 amino acids. Trimming removed 2 bases at V and 0 bases at J, with 11 bases between. CDR3 in DNA: TGTGCCAGCAGTTACAGGCTGGCCGACTCTGGGGCCAACGTCCTGACTTTC. It yields the protein CASSYRLADSGANVLTF.

The rearrangement joins TRBV15 to TRBJ1-2, with TRBD1 as a possible D gene (5 bases). The CDR3 spans 13 residues. The germline CDR1 and CDR2 sequences are LNHNV and YYDKDF (reference sequence). V was pared by 1 base and J by 10 bases, with 13 bases between. CDR3 sequence: CATSRAELGDYTF. The CDR3 DNA reads as TGTGCCACCAGCAGAGCCGAATTAGGGGACTACACCTTC.

The chain uses TRBV20-1 and TRBJ1-6, with D perhaps TRBD1 (5 bases). Germline loops: CDR1 DFQATT, CDR2 SNEGSKA (reference sequence). V was pared by 2 bases and J by 9 bases, with 8 bases between. The CDR3 spans 12 residues. This chain's CDR3 is CSARPGGSPLHF. The CDR3 DNA follows: TGCAGTGCTAGACCCGGGGGTTCACCCCTCCACTTT.

The chain has TRBV5-1 and TRBJ1-2, with D hard to call. The CDR3 sequence is 14 residues long. CDR1 is SGHRS, CDR2 YFSETQ, per germline. Between the trimmed V and J ends, which lost 4 bases and 5 bases, there was a span of 15 bases. As DNA, the CDR3 is TGCGCCAGCAGCCTCGGTCAGGAAGGGTATGGCTACACCTTC. Its protein product is CASSLGQEGYGYTF.

V usage is TRBV9 and J usage is TRBJ2-5, with D possibly being TRBD1 (6 bases). Matching the DNA end better, TRBJ2-7 makes the J call doubtful. Germline CDR1 and CDR2: SGDLS and YYNGEE. This CDR3 region has 13 residues. The CDR3 nucleotides read TGTGCCAGCAGCTTCGGGCAGGGGAACGAGCAGTACTTC. It yields the protein CASSFGQGNEQYF.

The V call is TRBV27, the J call TRBJ2-5; TRBD1 matches at 8 bases. The tail of the sequence fits TRBJ2-7 better, so the J call may be wrong. In germline, CDR1 is MNHEY, CDR2 SMNVEV (reference sequence). The CDR3 extends over 15 amino acids. The CDR3 coding sequence is TGTGCCAGCAGTTCCCCTGGCAGGGGGCTCTACGAGCAGTACTTC. Protein product: CASSSPGRGLYEQYF.

The rearrangement uses TRBV7-2 and TRBJ2-1; D gene unclear. The CDR3 consists of 12 residues. Germline lookup yields CDR1 SGHTA and CDR2 FQGNSA. Trimming cost V 6 bases and J 8 bases, with 11 bases left between them. The CDR3 sequence is CASRRVRDEQFF. In DNA form, the CDR3 reads TGTGCCAGCAGGAGAGTTCGGGATGAGCAGTTCTTC.

This chain connects TRBV11-3 to TRBJ2-3; TRBD2 matches 7 bases. V shed 6 bases, J shed 2 bases, and the junction held 8 bases outside the gene matches. The germline gives CDR1 SGHNT, CDR2 YENEEA. The CDR3 covers 15 residues. The CDR3 here is CASSMGGLNTDTQYF. CDR3 DNA sequence: TGTGCCAGCAGTATGGGAGGGCTCAACACAGATACGCAGTATTTT.

This chain connects TRBV20-1 to TRBJ1-2; D remains unclear. This CDR3 region has 13 residues. Germline CDR1 and CDR2: DFQATT and SNEGSKA (reference sequence). V was pared by 3 bases and J by 0 bases, with 8 bases between. The CDR3 DNA sequence: TGCAGTGCTAGCCAGCTAGCTAACTATGGCTACACCTTC. This encodes CSASQLANYGYTF.

The V and J genes are TRBV4-2 and TRBJ2-7, with 8 bases lining up with TRBD1. V was clipped by 3 bases and J by 6 bases; unmatched bases: 16. The germline V gene encodes CDR1 LGHNA and CDR2 YNFKEQ. The CDR3 runs 17 residues. The DNA for the CDR3 is TGTGCCAGCAGCCACCCCAGCCTTGGGACAGGCCCGAGCGAGCAGTACTTC. Residues: CASSHPSLGTGPSEQYF.

Here the CDR3 DNA reads TGTGCCAGCAGCTTGGGACTAAGCGAGACCCAGTACTTC. Translated, it gives CASSLGLSETQYF. The rearrangement joins TRBV7-2 to TRBJ2-5; 7 bases agree with TRBD2. J was trimmed by 5 bases and V by 3 bases; bases with no gene match: 3. The CDR3 loop spans 13 amino acids. The germline CDR1 and CDR2 sequences are SGHTA and FQGNSA.

The chain carries TRBV7-2 and TRBJ2-1; a weak D match, TRBD1 (6 bases). The assigned J gene may be wrong: the sequence end matches TRBJ2-7 better. The CDR3 totals 16 residues. Germline CDR1 reads SGHTA; CDR2 reads FQGNSA. CDR3 nucleotide sequence: TGTGCCAGCAGCAGGGGGTCGGGCGTGGGGAACAATGAGCAGTACTTC. Its protein product is CASSRGSGVGNNEQYF.

This clonotype came up once. The rearrangement uses TRBV10-1 and TRBJ2-2; possibly TRBD1 or TRBD2 for D (6 bases each). This CDR3 comprises 14 residues. V lost 6 bases to trimming and J lost 5 bases, with 13 bases between them. Germline CDR1 is WNHNN and CDR2 is SYGVQD (reference sequence). The CDR3 nucleotides read TGCGCCAGCAGAGCCGAGGGGGGAACCGGGGAGCTGTTTTTT. The encoded protein is CASRAEGGTGELFF.

As regards this clonotype: A much larger clone lies a single base off, so this may be a read error. This chain joins TRBV29-1 and TRBJ2-1; tentatively, D is TRBD1 or TRBD2 (5 bases each). CDR3 size: 15 residues. Germline V lookup: CDR1 SQVTM, CDR2 ANQGSEA. The CDR3 sequence is CSAGDAGNSLNGQFF. CDR3 coding DNA: TGCAGCGCTGGGGACGCCGGGAACAGCCTCAATGGGCAGTTCTTC.

This clonotype has a count of ten or more. The chain couples TRBV5-1 to TRBJ2-5, with 7 bases matching TRBD2. V trimming: 0 bases; J trimming: 1 base; junction bases outside the gene matches: 6. CDR3 length equals 16 residues. CDR1 is SGHRS, CDR2 YFSETQ, per germline. The CDR3 nucleotides read TGCGCCAGCAGCTTGGCCCCAGCGGGACCCCAAGAGACCCAGTACTTC. Protein: CASSLAPAGPQETQYF.

This clonotype was counted only a few times. The V and J genes are TRBV5-1 and TRBJ2-5, with TRBD1 identical over 7 bases. Trimming removed 2 bases from V and 5 bases from J; junction bases left unmatched: 9. The CDR3 is 15 residues long. Per germline, CDR1 SGHRS and CDR2 YFSETQ. The CDR3 nucleotides read TGCGCCAGCAGCTTAGAAGGGGGCATAGGCGAGACCCAGTACTTC. It specifies CASSLEGGIGETQYF.

This rearrangement joins TRBV20-1 to TRBJ2-7, with 7 bases aligning to TRBD2. This CDR3 comprises 13 residues. Per germline, CDR1 DFQATT and CDR2 SNEGSKA (reference sequence). The J segment lost 5 bases and the V segment lost 7 bases, leaving 11 bases of the junction unmatched. The CDR3 DNA reads TGCAGTGTTTTAGTCCTAGCGGTCCACGAGCAGTACTTC. Protein sequence: CSVLVLAVHEQYF.

The chain joins TRBV14 to TRBJ1-4; a weak D match, TRBD1 (5 bases). From germline, CDR1 is SGHDN and CDR2 FVKESK. The length of the CDR3 is 15 residues. The V gene lost 1 base and the J gene lost 3 bases, with 9 bases spanning the gap. The CDR3 reads CASSQAGRANEKLFF. The CDR3 DNA reads TGTGCCAGCAGCCAAGCGGGCAGGGCTAATGAAAAACTGTTTTTT.

V gene TRBV18 combines with J gene TRBJ2-7; 9 positions agree with TRBD1. V lost 4 bases and J lost 4; bases outside the gene matches: 5. CDR3 size: 14 residues. Per the germline V gene, CDR1 is KGHSH and CDR2 is LQKENI. Written as DNA, the CDR3 is TGTGCCAGCTCACGAGCCGGGACAGGGTACGAGCAGTACTTC. Residues: CASSRAGTGYEQYF.

This sequence joins TRBV11-1 and TRBJ2-6; 7 nucleotides line up with TRBD1. Germline CDR1 and CDR2: SGHAT and FQDESV (reference sequence). The ends lost 5 bases at V and 4 bases at J; junction bases unmatched: 11. The CDR3 is made up of 17 amino acids. CDR3: CASSPRDRPRGANVLTF. The CDR3, as DNA: TGTGCCAGCAGCCCCCGGGACAGACCGAGGGGGGCCAACGTCCTGACTTTC.

V usage is TRBV28 and J usage is TRBJ1-1; the D is unclear. The CDR3 runs 15 residues. CDR1 is MDHEN and CDR2 is SYDVKM in the germline V gene. V lost 4 bases and J lost 11, with 23 bases in between. The CDR3 is CASSSGRNLAQYAFF. In DNA, the CDR3 is TGTGCCAGCAGTTCTGGACGGAATCTGGCCCAGTATGCTTTCTTT.